This paragraph reports one T cell receptor beta chain. This CDR3 region has 16 residues. Germline V gene data show CDR1 as SGHRS and CDR2 as YFSETQ. The V and J ends lost 4 bases and 3 bases respectively, with 18 bases between them. This entry belongs to a study of blood T cell repertoires in COVID-19. Study at large: The origin of the acute and convalescent COVID-19 samples was the United States, Italy and Spain.

The authors' processing: It was from reference gene primer amplification that nucleated cell counts were estimated. Data came from immunoSEQ multiplex PCR; TCRdb stores just in-frame clones and leaves some out. Clone size and V and J calls were adopted from that table, with D and trimming inferred from the DNA. The sample has under 200,000 clones; 80% to 90% are singletons. The source is a man in his sixties with acute or convalescent COVID-19. The chain joins TRBV5-1 to TRBJ2-3; the D gene is possibly TRBD2 (6 bases). The specimen was peripheral blood. The DNA of the CDR3 is TGCGCCAGCAGCCTCGCCGGGAGTGCGGTGACAGATACGCAGTATTTT. Translated: CASSLAGSAVTDTQYF.